This TCR beta chain was observed in a study of cytomegalovirus exposure and HLA in healthy donors. Whole-study results and caveats: Researchers reported that three CMV-associated chains were confirmed in vitro as CMV antigen-specific. Among TCR beta chains, those listed as cytomegalovirus-associated numbered over 150.

In its sample, this clone was seen a few times. Its target is not known. The CDR3 covers 12 residues. Trimming pared 7 bases from V and 4 bases from J, leaving 8 bases between. Germline CDR1 LNHDA, CDR2 SQIVND (reference sequence). The PCR employed 60 Vbeta primers together with 13 Jbeta primers. TCRdb's copy holds only in-frame clones and misses some; the assay was immunoSEQ multiplex PCR. The table shows about 130,000 clones, with roughly four fifths occurring only once. The rearrangement uses TRBV19 and TRBJ1-5; D might be TRBD1 (6 bases). Material: PBMCs. The sequence was obtained from a woman aged 45-65 years in good health and CMV-seronegative. The CDR3 sequence: CASTTGNQPQHF. CDR3 nucleotides: TGTGCCAGTACCACAGGGAATCAGCCCCAGCATTTT.